These 28 T cell receptor beta chains were sequenced from one sample in a study of T cell responses to AZD1222 COVID-19 vaccine. Here immunoSEQ multiplex PCR was the method, and the copy in TCRdb shows in-frame clones only, minus some. The data hold around 78,000 clones, with roughly 90% observed a single time. Material: peripheral blood, obtained 28 days after the second AZD1222 dose. The receptors derive from an adult who received the AZD1222 COVID-19 vaccine.

The chain carries TRBV19 and TRBJ2-2; D is unresolved. The V end lost 8 bases, the J end lost 4 bases, and 17 bases lay between the germline ends. This CDR3 is built from 15 residues. Looked up from germline, CDR1 is LNHDA and CDR2 is SQIVND (reference sequence). CDR3: CASLRNNLGTGELFF. The CDR3 DNA reads as TGTGCCAGTCTTAGGAACAATTTGGGCACCGGGGAGCTGTTTTTT.

The gene calls are TRBV9 and TRBJ2-7; D unclear. Germline CDR1 and CDR2: SGDLS and YYNGEE. V shed 0 bases and J shed 0 bases, with 13 bases lying between them. CDR3 length equals 16 residues. The CDR3 coding sequence is TGTGCCAGCAGCGTAGGTCTCACCCTTAGCTCCTACGAGCAGTACTTC. As protein: CASSVGLTLSSYEQYF. The variable domain in full, completed from reference TRBV9 and TRBJ2-7, reads DSGVTQTPKHLITATGQRVTLRCSPRSGDLSVYWYQQSLDQGLQFLIQYYNGEERAKGNILERFSAQQFPDLHSELNLSSLELGDSALYFCASSVGLTLSSYEQYFGPGTRLTVT.

This chain connects TRBV4-1 to TRBJ1-4; D unclear. V was pared by 2 bases and J by 0 bases, with 10 bases between. Per the germline V gene, CDR1 is MGHRA and CDR2 is YSYEKL. This CDR3 spans 16 amino acids. The CDR3 sequence: CASSQSGRATNEKLFF. The CDR3 nucleotides read TGCGCCAGCAGCCAATCCGGACGGGCAACTAATGAAAAACTGTTTTTT.

CDR3 sequence (DNA): TGTGCCAGCAGCCTCCTGCGGGATTCGAGGAGGACAGGGGGCCCTAGCAATCAGCCCCAGCATTTT. The encoded protein is CASSLLRDSRRTGGPSNQPQHF. V usage is TRBV3-1 (or the pseudogene TRBV3-2) and J usage is TRBJ1-5, with TRBD1 matching over 11 bases. V dropped 4 bases and J dropped 0; count of bases not matched to a gene: 20. Germline CDR1 is LGHDT and CDR2 is YNNKEL (reference sequence). This CDR3 comprises 22 residues.

The V and J genes are TRBV4-1 and TRBJ2-1; 12 positions agree with TRBD2. This CDR3 spans 17 amino acids. Trimming cost V 2 bases and J 9 bases; bases outside gene matches: 11. Looked up from germline, CDR1 is MGHRA and CDR2 is YSYEKL. DNA of the CDR3: TGCGCCAGCAGCCAAACGGGGACTAGCGGGTTGGTCGGTGAGCAGTTCTTC. Translation: CASSQTGTSGLVGEQFF.

DNA of the CDR3: TGTGCCAGCAGCTTAAGGGCACAAGAGACCCAGTACTTC. This codes for CASSLRAQETQYF. The J gene is TRBJ2-5, the V gene TRBV7-3; no clear D. The germline gives CDR1 SGHTA, CDR2 FQGTGA. Trimming took 1 base from V and 2 from J, leaving 5 bases between them. This CDR3 region has 13 residues.

This sequence joins TRBV12-2 and TRBJ1-5; the table's D gene call, TRBD1, was not cross checked with the DNA. TRBV12-2 is a pseudogene segment. This CDR3 comprises 17 residues. CDR3: CASRLAGGRDSNQPQHF. The CDR3 coding sequence is TGTGCAAGTCGCTTAGCTGGGGGCCGGGACAGTAATCAGCCCCAGCATTTT.

The chain links TRBV28 to TRBJ2-3; 10 bases are a match to TRBD2. The V gene end was trimmed by 7 bases and the J gene end by 4 bases; junction bases not matched to a gene: 2. CDR1 and CDR2 (germline): MDHEN, SYDVKM. The length of the CDR3 is 13 residues. The CDR3, as DNA: TGTGCCAGCACTAGCGGGGGTGCAGATACGCAGTATTTT. Residues: CASTSGGADTQYF.

This chain joins TRBV6-1 and TRBJ1-5, with unresolved D. The CDR3 runs to 15 residues. Between the trimmed V and J ends, which lost 2 bases and 5 bases, there was a span of 13 bases. CDR1 is MNHNS, CDR2 SASEGT, per germline. CDR3 in DNA: TGTGCCAGCAGTGAAATGTCAGTGACCTATCAGCCCCAGCATTTT. Translating it yields CASSEMSVTYQPQHF.

The chain couples TRBV5-4 to TRBJ1-1, with TRBD1 matching over 10 bases. CDR1 and CDR2 (germline): SGHNT, YYREEE (reference sequence). The ends lost 2 bases at V and 6 bases at J; junction bases unmatched: 7. This CDR3 has 15 amino acids. This CDR3 is CASSFKGQGEAEAFF. For the CDR3, the DNA is TGTGCCAGCAGCTTTAAAGGACAGGGGGAGGCTGAAGCTTTCTTT.

V usage is TRBV4-2 and J usage is TRBJ1-2; a weak D match, TRBD1 (5 bases). Germline V gene sequence: CDR1 LGHNA, CDR2 YNFKEQ. This CDR3 is built from 14 residues. V was clipped by 7 bases and J by 11 bases, with 23 bases between them. The chain's CDR3 is CASNHLLPGETYTF. The CDR3 nucleotides are TGTGCCAGCAACCACCTATTGCCGGGGGAGACGTACACCTTC.

The rearrangement uses TRBV6-5 and TRBJ1-4; the D gene is possibly TRBD1 (5 bases). The germline gives CDR1 MNHEY, CDR2 SVGAGI. The V and J ends lost 0 bases and 7 bases respectively, with 6 bases between them. This CDR3 is 13 amino acids long. The CDR3 loop is CASSYSGVEKLFF. CDR3 DNA sequence: TGTGCCAGCAGTTACTCAGGGGTTGAAAAACTGTTTTTT.

The V gene is TRBV12-3 or TRBV12-4, the J gene TRBJ2-2; 7 positions match TRBD1. The V gene end was trimmed by 2 bases and the J gene end by 6 bases; junction bases not matched to a gene: 0. This CDR3 has 13 amino acids. CDR3 protein: CASSLRGPGELFF. The CDR3, as DNA: TGTGCCAGCAGTTTAAGGGGGCCCGGGGAGCTGTTTTTT.

This chain connects TRBV19 to TRBJ1-2; D is undetermined. This CDR3 is built from 11 residues. V lost 5 bases, J lost 8 bases, and 9 bases lay in between. CDR1 and CDR2 from the germline V gene are LNHDA and SQIVND (reference sequence). The CDR3 coding sequence is TGTGCCAGTAGTTCTTTGCGGGGCTACACCTTC. Encoded protein: CASSSLRGYTF.

This clone was picked up one time. V and J are TRBV7-3 and TRBJ2-3, with D perhaps TRBD2 (7 bases). Per germline, CDR1 SGHTA and CDR2 FQGTGA. This CDR3 has 14 residues. Trimming removed 2 bases from V and 8 bases from J, with 14 bases in between. The CDR3 DNA reads as TGTGCCAGCAGCTTAGAGGGGGGGCTTGGTACGCAGTATTTT. Amino acid sequence: CASSLEGGLGTQYF.

V usage is TRBV3-1 (or the pseudogene TRBV3-2) and J usage is TRBJ1-2; no clear D. This CDR3 has 14 residues. Trimming removed 1 base at V and 0 bases at J, with 6 bases between. CDR1 LGHDT and CDR2 YNNKEL come from the germline V gene (reference sequence). CDR3 residues: CASSQGPANYGYTF. The CDR3 DNA reads TGTGCCAGCAGCCAAGGACCCGCTAACTATGGCTACACCTTC.

The rearrangement uses TRBV19 and TRBJ2-1; 10 bases are a match to TRBD2. CDR3 length equals 14 residues. CDR1 and CDR2 (germline): LNHDA, SQIVND (reference sequence). J was trimmed by 5 bases and V by 6 bases; bases with no gene match: 4. CDR3 sequence reads: CASSGTSANNEQFF. The CDR3 DNA reads TGTGCCAGTAGCGGGACTAGCGCGAACAATGAGCAGTTCTTC.

This chain connects TRBV12-3 or TRBV12-4 to TRBJ1-2; no clear D. The CDR3 runs to 13 residues. V was clipped by 6 bases and J by 4 bases, with 12 bases between them. The CDR3 is CASSPIGSYGYTF. The CDR3 DNA reads TGTGCCAGCAGCCCGATAGGGAGCTATGGCTACACCTTC.

This clone has more than one count but fewer than ten. Mismatch with germline at one junction end may stem from a read error. The rearrangement joins TRBV7-9 to TRBJ2-7; the match to TRBD1 covers 9 bases. The CDR3 totals 16 residues. From germline, CDR1 is SEHNR and CDR2 FQNEAQ (reference sequence). The CDR3 loop reads CASRPPTGTGSSEQYF. DNA for the CDR3: TGTGCCAGCAGGCCACCCACCGGGACAGGGTCCTCCGAGCAGTACTTC.

The chain combines TRBV21-1 with TRBJ1-4. TRBV21-1 is annotated as a pseudogene. The CDR3 is 14 residues long. For the CDR3, the DNA is TGTGCCAGCAGCAAAGGGGGGGCCTATGAAAAACTGTTTTTT. Translated, it gives CASSKGGAYEKLFF.

The chain has TRBV5-5 and TRBJ1-2; perhaps TRBD1 as D (6 bases). There are 13 residues in the CDR3. The V and J ends lost 0 bases and 8 bases respectively, with 11 bases between them. Germline CDR1 is SGHKS and CDR2 is YYEKEE (reference sequence). The CDR3 is CASSLEQGDGYTF. CDR3 DNA sequence: TGTGCCAGCAGCTTGGAACAGGGTGACGGCTACACCTTC.

The chain is built from TRBV5-6 and TRBJ2-3, with D hard to call. Germline assignment: CDR1 SGHDT and CDR2 YYEEEE. The CDR3 is 14 amino acids. V lost 6 bases and J lost 0, with 11 bases in between. The CDR3, as DNA: TGTGCCAGCACCTCCGGTGTTAGCACAGATACGCAGTATTTT. Its translation: CASTSGVSTDTQYF.

This sequence joins TRBV12-3 or TRBV12-4 and TRBJ1-5, with a tentative D call TRBD1 (5 bases). This CDR3 has 13 residues. The V and J ends lost 6 bases and 4 bases respectively, with 10 bases between them. The CDR3 region has the DNA TGTGCCAGCAGGCCGACAGAGAATCAGCCCCAGCATTTT. Its protein is CASRPTENQPQHF.

The chain joins TRBV5-5 to TRBJ1-5; D unresolved. V lost 0 bases, J lost 3 bases, and 4 bases lay in between. The CDR3 length is 13 residues. CDR1 SGHKS and CDR2 YYEKEE come from the germline V gene (reference sequence). The CDR3 here is CASSLVLNQPQHF. The CDR3 region has the DNA TGTGCCAGCAGCTTGGTACTCAATCAGCCCCAGCATTTT.

This clone was seen a single time. The rearrangement links TRBV11-3 to TRBJ2-3; 9 bases are shared with TRBD2. This CDR3 spans 16 amino acids. Trimming removed 5 bases from V and 3 bases from J; junction bases left unmatched: 9. Germline CDR1 SGHNT, CDR2 YENEEA. For the CDR3, the DNA is TGTGCCAGCAGCCGATATAGCGGGGGCCCAACAGATACGCAGTATTTT. It specifies CASSRYSGGPTDTQYF.

The sample holds one count of this clone. The rearrangement links TRBV7-2 to TRBJ1-1; 7 bases match TRBD1. The CDR3 is 14 residues long. Unmatched junction bases numbered 2, after V lost 3 bases and J lost 1 base. Germline V gene sequence: CDR1 SGHTA, CDR2 FQGNSA. The CDR3 protein is CASSLTGRNTEAFF. The CDR3 bases are TGTGCCAGCAGCTTGACAGGGCGGAACACTGAAGCTTTCTTT.

This clone was detected a few times. The genes are TRBV6-5 and TRBJ1-6; 9 bases are shared with TRBD1. Germline loops: CDR1 MNHEY, CDR2 SVGAGI. This CDR3 region has 13 residues. The V gene end was trimmed by 5 bases and the J gene end by 13 bases; junction bases not matched to a gene: 6. The CDR3 reads CASSPPGQGPLHF. The DNA for the CDR3 is TGTGCCAGCAGTCCACCGGGACAGGGTCCCCTCCACTTT.

The rearrangement links TRBV28 to TRBJ2-7; D possibly corresponds to TRBD1 (5 bases). The V end lost 6 bases, the J end lost 1 base, and 10 bases lay between the germline ends. Per germline, CDR1 MDHEN and CDR2 SYDVKM. This CDR3 contains 13 residues. The CDR3 nucleotides are TGTGCCAGCAGGCTTTCAGGGTCCTACGAGCAGTACTTC. Its translation is CASRLSGSYEQYF.